Listed below are T cell receptor beta chains from one sample, sequenced in a study of blood T cells in healthy people across ages. Via MiXCR, TCRdb re-called the 5' RACE reads, giving one row per CDR3 protein. The sample includes hundreds of thousands of distinct CDR3 sequences, about 48% of them seen just once. The material sequenced was blood. The receptors originated from a man aged 25 to 40 in good health. CDR3s include the opening cysteine and the closing phenylalanine or tryptophan. D genes are given only for firm matches. Only part of the rows carry a size: once, few, many, or a class if the clone is expanded.

clone size: few
V gene: TRBV3-1
D gene: -
J gene: TRBJ2-7
CDR3 DNA: TGTGCCAGCAGCCAAGGGGCAGGGGAAGTCGACGAGCAGTACTTC
CDR3 protein: CASSQGAGEVDEQYF

clone size: -
V gene: TRBV4-3
D gene: -
J gene: TRBJ2-1
CDR3 DNA: TGCGCCAGCAGCCCATCGGGGTTCCACAATGAGCAGTTCTTC
CDR3 protein: CASSPSGFHNEQFF

clone size: few
V gene: TRBV7-2
D gene: -
J gene: TRBJ2-7
CDR3 DNA: TGTGCCAGCACCGCGGCCGAGTACGAGCAGTACTTC
CDR3 protein: CASTAAEYEQYF

clone size: few
V gene: TRBV7-8
D gene: -
J gene: TRBJ2-1
CDR3 DNA: TGTGCCAGCAGCCACATAGCCTATGAGCAGTTCTTC
CDR3 protein: CASSHIAYEQFF

clone size: -
V gene: TRBV7-2
D gene: -
J gene: TRBJ2-5
CDR3 DNA: TGTGCCAGCAGCTCTGGACACGTAATGTACCAAGAGACCCAGTACTTC
CDR3 protein: CASSSGHVMYQETQYF

clone size: -
V gene: TRBV5-1
D gene: -
J gene: TRBJ2-5
CDR3 DNA: TGCGCCAGCAGCTTGAGTCAGCCTCTACGAGAGACCCAGTACTTC
CDR3 protein: CASSLSQPLRETQYF

clone size: -
V gene: TRBV27
D gene: -
J gene: TRBJ2-3
CDR3 DNA: TGTGCCAGCAGACCCGTGAAGGGGATAACAGATACGCAGTATTTT
CDR3 protein: CASRPVKGITDTQYF

clone size: -
V gene: TRBV4-1
D gene: -
J gene: TRBJ1-1
CDR3 DNA: TGCGCCAGCAGCCATACGTGGGGCACTGAAGCTTTCTTT
CDR3 protein: CASSHTWGTEAFF

clone size: -
V gene: TRBV15
D gene: -
J gene: TRBJ2-7
CDR3 DNA: TGTGCCACCAGCAGAGGTATCAGGGGCTACGAGCAGTACTTC
CDR3 protein: CATSRGIRGYEQYF

clone size: few
V gene: TRBV27
D gene: -
J gene: TRBJ2-7
CDR3 DNA: TGTGCCAGCAGTTTAGGATCACTCCCCTACGAGCAGTACTTC
CDR3 protein: CASSLGSLPYEQYF

clone size: -
V gene: TRBV5-1
D gene: -
J gene: TRBJ2-3
CDR3 DNA: TGCGCCAGCAGCCTCCGACTAGACACAGATACGCAGTATTTT
CDR3 protein: CASSLRLDTDTQYF

clone size: -
V gene: TRBV4-1
D gene: TRBD2
J gene: TRBJ2-7
CDR3 DNA: TGCGCCAGCAGCCAGGGGGAAGGGACTAGCGGGGCCTACGAGCAGTACTTC
CDR3 protein: CASSQGEGTSGAYEQYF

clone size: -
V gene: TRBV7-6
D gene: -
J gene: TRBJ2-2
CDR3 DNA: TGTGCCAGCAGCTTAGCGGGGGGATACACCGGGGAGCTGTTTTTT
CDR3 protein: CASSLAGGYTGELFF

clone size: -
V gene: TRBV20-1
D gene: TRBD1
J gene: TRBJ2-7
CDR3 DNA: TGCAGTGCTTCCGGGACAGCATACTCCTACGAGCAGTACTTC
CDR3 protein: CSASGTAYSYEQYF